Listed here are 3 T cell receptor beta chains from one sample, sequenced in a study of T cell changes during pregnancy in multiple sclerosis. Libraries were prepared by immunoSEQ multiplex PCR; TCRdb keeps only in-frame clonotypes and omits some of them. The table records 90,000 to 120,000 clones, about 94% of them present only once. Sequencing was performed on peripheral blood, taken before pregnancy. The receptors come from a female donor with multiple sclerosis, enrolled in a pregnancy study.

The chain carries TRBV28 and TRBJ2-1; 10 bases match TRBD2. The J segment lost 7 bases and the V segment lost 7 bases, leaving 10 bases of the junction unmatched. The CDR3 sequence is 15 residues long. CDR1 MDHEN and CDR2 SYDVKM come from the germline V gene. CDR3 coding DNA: TGTGCCAGCACAACAATTAGCGGGAGGACGAATGAGCAGTTCTTC. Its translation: CASTTISGRTNEQFF.

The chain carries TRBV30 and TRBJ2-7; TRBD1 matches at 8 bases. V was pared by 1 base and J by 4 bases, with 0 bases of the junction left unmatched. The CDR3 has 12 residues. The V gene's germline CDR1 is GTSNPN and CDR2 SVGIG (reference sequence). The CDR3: CAWSGTGYEQYF. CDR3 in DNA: TGTGCCTGGAGTGGGACAGGGTACGAGCAGTACTTC.

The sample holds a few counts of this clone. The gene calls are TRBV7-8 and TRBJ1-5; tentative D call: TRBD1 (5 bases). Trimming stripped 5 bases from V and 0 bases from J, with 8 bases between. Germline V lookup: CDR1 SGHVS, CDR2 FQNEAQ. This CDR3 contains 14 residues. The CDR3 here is CASSGRVSNQPQHF. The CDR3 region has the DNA TGTGCCAGCAGCGGCAGGGTTAGCAATCAGCCCCAGCATTTT.